Listed below are T cell receptor beta chains from one sample, sequenced in a study of blood T cell repertoires in COVID-19. Data came from immunoSEQ multiplex PCR; TCRdb stores just in-frame clones and leaves some out. The sample lists a few hundred thousand clones; about 90% were seen once. The source material was PBMCs or T cells enriched from blood (not recorded which). Source of these receptors: a man aged 25-45 years who had been exposed to COVID-19. The CDR3 runs from the conserved cysteine through the conserved F or W. Fields, in order: D gene, J gene, V gene, clone size, CDR3 length, CDR3 DNA, CDR3 protein. D genes are given only for firm matches. Size tells how often a clone was seen (once, few, many) or the class of an expanded clone, and some rows leave it out.

- TRBJ1-5 TRBV30 - 13 TGTGCCTGCTCTATGGGAGGCAATCAGCCCCAGCATTTT CACSMGGNQPQHF
- TRBJ1-1 TRBV20-1 - 14 TGCAGTGCTAGTGTAGGGGATGTTGACACTGAAGCTTTCTTT CSASVGDVDTEAFF
TRBD1 TRBJ2-4 TRBV5-6 - 16 TGTGCCAGCAGCTTCGGGACAGGGGATGGAGGGAACATTCAGTACTTC CASSFGTGDGGNIQYF
TRBD2 TRBJ2-4 TRBV10-3 once 18 TGTGCCATCAGTGAACTAGCGGGGGGAACTTTAGCCAAAAACATTCAGTACTTC CAISELAGGTLAKNIQYF
TRBD2 TRBJ2-7 TRBV3-1/TRBV3-2 - 17 TGTGCCAGCAGCCAAGATGCTAGCGGGGGGGCGGATAACGAGCAGTACTTC CASSQDASGGADNEQYF
TRBD1 TRBJ1-1 TRBV6-5 - 13 TGTGCCAGCAGTTATCCGGGACAGAGAGAAGCTTTCTTT CASSYPGQREAFF
- TRBJ1-6 TRBV7-2 - 17 TGTGCCAGCAGCTTAGTGTACAGTAGCTCCTATAATTCACCCCTCCACTTT CASSLVYSSSYNSPLHF
- TRBJ2-7 TRBV6-5 once 14 TGTGCCAGCAGCCCCTCATTCAGGTCGGACGAGCAGTACTTC CASSPSFRSDEQYF
- TRBJ1-6 TRBV21-1 - 16 TGTGCCAGCAGCAAAGTTAGACAGGGGGCGAATTCACCCCTCCACTTT CASSKVRQGANSPLHF
- TRBJ1-3 TRBV2 - 13 TGTGCGGGACGGAGGGGTTTTGGAAACACCATATATTTT CAGRRGFGNTIYF
- TRBJ1-1 TRBV19 - 15 TGTGCCAGTACTGATCGAGGACAGTTGAACACTGAAGCTTTCTTT CASTDRGQLNTEAFF
TRBD1 TRBJ2-1 TRBV27 medium-sized 13 TGTGCCAGCAGCCCGGGACAGGACATCGAGCAGTTCTTC CASSPGQDIEQFF
- TRBJ1-2 TRBV5-6 - 13 TGTGCCAGCAGCTTTACTGGGGCTCATGGCTACACCTTC CASSFTGAHGYTF
- TRBJ1-5 TRBV15 - 14 TGTGCCACCAGTACGGAGATTGGCAATCAGCCCCAGCATTTT CATSTEIGNQPQHF
- TRBJ2-1 TRBV5-6 few 15 TGTGCCAGCAGCTTCTGGGTACAACAGGACAATGAGCAGTTCTTC CASSFWVQQDNEQFF
- TRBJ1-2 TRBV5-4 - 16 TGTGCCAGCAGCTTGCGGGCGACAGCATCTAACTATGGCTACACCTTC CASSLRATASNYGYTF
TRBD1 TRBJ2-2 TRBV27 many 20 TGTGCCAGCAGTTTAGCTTCCTTTCCGGGACAGGGGCCGAAAACCGGGGAGCTGTTTTTT CASSLASFPGQGPKTGELFF
TRBD2 TRBJ2-7 TRBV5-1 - 15 TGCGCCAGCAGCTTGGACGCGGGGGGCCTCTACGAGCAGTACTTC CASSLDAGGLYEQYF
TRBD1 TRBJ2-2 TRBV10-3 - 16 TGTGCCATCATTGACCGACAGGGGGCGAACACCGGGGAGCTGTTTTTT CAIIDRQGANTGELFF
- TRBJ1-2 TRBV9 - 13 TGTGCCAGCAGCGGTACAGGAATCTATGGCTACACCTTC CASSGTGIYGYTF
- TRBJ1-2 TRBV5-4 - 13 TGTGCCAGCAGCCCTAGGGGGGGGTATGGCTACACCTTC CASSPRGGYGYTF
- TRBJ2-2 TRBV21-1 - 19 TGTGCCAGCACCTCAGGAGGAGGGTCTAGCGGGGGTAACACCGGGGAGCTGTTTTTT CASTSGGGSSGGNTGELFF
TRBD1 TRBJ2-1 TRBV11-3 - 15 TGTGCCAGCAGCATCCGGGACAGTGCCTACAATGAGCAGTTCTTC CASSIRDSAYNEQFF
- TRBJ1-2 TRBV6-5 - 13 TGTGCCAGCAGGGCAGGAGGATCTATCGACTACACCTTC CASRAGGSIDYTF
TRBD2 TRBJ2-2 TRBV4-1 - 15 TGCGCCAGCAGCCACAAACTAGCGGGAACCGGGGAGCTGTTTTTT CASSHKLAGTGELFF
- TRBJ1-6 TRBV30 - 13 TGTGCCTGGAGTTGGCAGAGGGATTCACCCCTCCACTTT CAWSWQRDSPLHF
- TRBJ1-1 TRBV5-6 - 14 TGTGCCAGCAGCTTTTTAGCGATGAACACTGAAGCTTTCTTT CASSFLAMNTEAFF
- TRBJ2-7 TRBV10-1 - 14 TGCGCCAGCAGTGAGCCGAATAGAATCTACGAGCAGTACTTC CASSEPNRIYEQYF
- TRBJ2-1 TRBV13 - 15 TGTGCCAGCAGCCCTAGAGCTAGGGGCCTCAATGAGCAGTTCTTC CASSPRARGLNEQFF
- TRBJ1-3 TRBV3-1/TRBV3-2 - 13 TGTGCCAGCAGCCAATCTGGCGGCACTCTCCTATATTTT CASSQSGGTLLYF
TRBD2 TRBJ2-3 TRBV29-1 - 13 TGCAGCGCCAGACTAGCGGGGACGGATACGCAGTATTTT CSARLAGTDTQYF
- TRBJ1-5 TRBV19 - 16 TGTGCCAGTAGTTCCCTCGGGGGGGGAGGAAATCAGCCCCAGCATTTT CASSSLGGGGNQPQHF
TRBD1 TRBJ1-3 TRBV5-5 - 15 TGTGCCAGCCACATAGGACAGGTCGGCAGAAACACCATATATTTT CASHIGQVGRNTIYF
- TRBJ2-3 TRBV30 - 13 TGTGCCTGGAGCCCCAAAGGGGCAGATACGCAGTATTTT CAWSPKGADTQYF
- TRBJ2-7 TRBV3-1/TRBV3-2 once 16 TGTGCCAGCTCGACCGGGGCGGGATACGGACCCCTCGAGCAGTACTTC CASSTGAGYGPLEQYF